This passage covers 4 T cell receptor beta chains from one sample sequenced in a study of CD8 T cells in Susac syndrome. An amount of RNA that ranged from roughly 0.5 to 1 ug was reverse transcribed with random hexamers. TCRdb re-called the immunoSEQ multiplex PCR reads with MiXCR, one entry per CDR3 protein. The sample contains about 180,000 distinct CDR3 sequences, roughly 95% of which appear only once. Sequencing was performed on CD4+ T cells from PBMCs. The receptors shown here come from a human donor with multiple sclerosis.

V is TRBV29-1 and J is TRBJ2-5; no clear D. The V end was cut by 8 bases, the J end by 5 bases, with 9 bases between. This CDR3 contains 10 residues. Germline loops: CDR1 SQVTM, CDR2 ANQGSEA. CDR3 residues: CSFRTETQYF. CDR3 DNA sequence: TGCAGCTTTCGGACGGAGACCCAGTACTTC.

This clonotype was seen a handful of times. V gene TRBV6-1 combines with J gene TRBJ1-1; the D gene is possibly TRBD1 (5 bases). V shed 4 bases and J shed 2 bases, with 8 bases lying between them. The CDR3 extends over 13 amino acids. Germline V gene lookup returns CDR1 MNHNS and CDR2 SASEGT. The CDR3 sequence: CASSGGANTEAFF. CDR3 bases: TGTGCCAGCAGTGGAGGGGCAAACACTGAAGCTTTCTTT.

The rearrangement joins TRBV27 to TRBJ2-1, with D unclear. The CDR3 runs 14 residues. CDR1 and CDR2 from the germline V gene are MNHEY and SMNVEV (reference sequence). V dropped 2 bases and J dropped 0 bases, with 5 bases sitting between them. The CDR3 loop is CASSLKDSYNEQFF. The CDR3 region has the DNA TGTGCCAGCAGTTTAAAAGACTCCTACAATGAGCAGTTCTTC.

The CDR3 coding sequence is TGCAGTGCTATCACTAGCGGGGGGGCCGGGGATGAGCAGTTCTTC. Its protein product is CSAITSGGAGDEQFF. The chain joins TRBV20-1 to TRBJ2-1, with 13 nucleotides matching TRBD2. The CDR3 loop spans 15 amino acids. J lost 8 bases, V lost 4 bases, and 8 bases had no gene match. From germline, CDR1 is DFQATT and CDR2 SNEGSKA (reference sequence).